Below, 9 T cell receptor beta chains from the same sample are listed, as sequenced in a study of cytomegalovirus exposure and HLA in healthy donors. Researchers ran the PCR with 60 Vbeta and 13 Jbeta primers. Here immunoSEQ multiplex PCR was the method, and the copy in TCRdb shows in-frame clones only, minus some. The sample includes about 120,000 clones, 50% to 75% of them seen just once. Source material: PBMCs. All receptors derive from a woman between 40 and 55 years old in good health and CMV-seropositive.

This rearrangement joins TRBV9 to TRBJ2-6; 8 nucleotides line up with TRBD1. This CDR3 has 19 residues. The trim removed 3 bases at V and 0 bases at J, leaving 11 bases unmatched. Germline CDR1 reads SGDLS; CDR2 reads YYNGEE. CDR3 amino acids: CASSDTRQGWISGANVLTF. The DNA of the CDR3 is TGTGCCAGCAGCGATACCAGACAGGGGTGGATCTCTGGGGCCAACGTCCTGACTTTC.

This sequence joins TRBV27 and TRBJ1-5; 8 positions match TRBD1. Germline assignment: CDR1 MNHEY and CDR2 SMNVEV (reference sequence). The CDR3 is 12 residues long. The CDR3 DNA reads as TGTTTGGGACAGGTTGGCAATCAGCCCCAGCATTTT. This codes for CLGQVGNQPQHF.

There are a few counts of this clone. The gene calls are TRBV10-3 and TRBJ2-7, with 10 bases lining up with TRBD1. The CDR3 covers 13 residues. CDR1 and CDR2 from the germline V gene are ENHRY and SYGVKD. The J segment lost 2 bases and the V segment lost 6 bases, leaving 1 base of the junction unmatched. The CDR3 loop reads CAIRGTGAYEQYF. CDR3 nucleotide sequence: TGTGCCATCAGGGGGACAGGGGCCTACGAGCAGTACTTC.

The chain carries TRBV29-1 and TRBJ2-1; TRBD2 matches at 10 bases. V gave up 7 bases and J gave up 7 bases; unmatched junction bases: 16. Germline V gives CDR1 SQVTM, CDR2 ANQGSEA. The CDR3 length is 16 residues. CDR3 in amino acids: CSAWRASGSFRNEQFF. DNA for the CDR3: TGCAGCGCGTGGCGCGCTAGCGGGAGTTTTCGGAATGAGCAGTTCTTC.

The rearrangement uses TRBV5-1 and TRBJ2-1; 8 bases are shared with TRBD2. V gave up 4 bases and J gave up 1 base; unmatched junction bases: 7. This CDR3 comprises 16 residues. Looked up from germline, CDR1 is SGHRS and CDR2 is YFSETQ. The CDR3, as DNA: TGCGCCAGCAGCCCCAGCGGGAGTGAATCCTACAATGAGCAGTTCTTC. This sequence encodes CASSPSGSESYNEQFF.

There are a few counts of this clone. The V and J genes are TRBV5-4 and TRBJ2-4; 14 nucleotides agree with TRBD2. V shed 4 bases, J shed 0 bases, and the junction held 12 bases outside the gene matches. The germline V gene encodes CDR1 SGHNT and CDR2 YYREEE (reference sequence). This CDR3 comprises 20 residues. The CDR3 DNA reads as TGTGCCAGCAGCCCCGGGACTAGCGGGAGTAGGGGGTTAGCCAAAAACATTCAGTACTTC. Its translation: CASSPGTSGSRGLAKNIQYF. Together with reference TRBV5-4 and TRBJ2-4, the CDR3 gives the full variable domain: ETGVTQSPTHLIKTRGQQVTLRCSSQSGHNTVSWYQQALGQGPQFIFQYYREEENGRGNFPPRFSGLQFPNYSSELNVNALELDDSALYLCASSPGTSGSRGLAKNIQYFGAGTRLSVL.

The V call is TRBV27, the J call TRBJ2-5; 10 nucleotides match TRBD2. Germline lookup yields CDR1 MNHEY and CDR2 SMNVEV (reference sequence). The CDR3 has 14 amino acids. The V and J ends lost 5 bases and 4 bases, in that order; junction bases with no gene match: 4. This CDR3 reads CASSQRTSGETQYF. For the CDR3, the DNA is TGTGCCAGCAGTCAACGGACTAGCGGAGAGACCCAGTACTTC.

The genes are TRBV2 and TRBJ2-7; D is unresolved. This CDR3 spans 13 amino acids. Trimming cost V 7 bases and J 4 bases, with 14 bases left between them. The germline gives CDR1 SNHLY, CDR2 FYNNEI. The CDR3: CASIMGPNYEQYF. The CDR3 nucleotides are TGTGCCAGCATAATGGGCCCCAATTACGAGCAGTACTTC.

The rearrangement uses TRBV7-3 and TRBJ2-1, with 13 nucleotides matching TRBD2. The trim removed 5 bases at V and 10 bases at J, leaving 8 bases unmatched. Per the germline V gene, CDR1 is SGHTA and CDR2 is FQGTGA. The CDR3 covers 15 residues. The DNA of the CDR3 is TGTGCCAGCAGCCCCGGGACTAGCGGGGCCAGGGAGCAGTTCTTC. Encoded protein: CASSPGTSGAREQFF.